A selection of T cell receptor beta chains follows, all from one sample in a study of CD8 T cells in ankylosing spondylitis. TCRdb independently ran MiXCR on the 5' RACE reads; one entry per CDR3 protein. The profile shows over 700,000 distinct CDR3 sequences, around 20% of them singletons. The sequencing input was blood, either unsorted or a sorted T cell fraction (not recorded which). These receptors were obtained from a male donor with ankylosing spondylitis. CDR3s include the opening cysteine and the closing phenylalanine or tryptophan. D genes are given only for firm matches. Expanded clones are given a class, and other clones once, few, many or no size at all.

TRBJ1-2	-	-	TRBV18	TGTGCCAGCTCACCGGGCCTGTCTGAGGGCTACACCTTC	CASSPGLSEGYTF
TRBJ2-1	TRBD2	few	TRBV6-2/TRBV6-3	TGTGCCAGCAGTACACTCCCCTTTGCGGGAGGGCCATCGGGTGAGCAGTTCTTC	CASSTLPFAGGPSGEQFF
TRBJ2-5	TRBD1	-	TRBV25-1	TGTGCCAGCAGTGAGTGGACAGGGAAAGAGACCCAGTACTTC	CASSEWTGKETQYF
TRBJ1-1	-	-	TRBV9	TGTGCCAGCAGCGTAGTTCGGGCTTTCTTT	CASSVVRAFF
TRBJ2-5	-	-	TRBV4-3	TGCGCCAGCAGCCTAGTTCGATTCTTTGAGACCCAGTACTTC	CASSLVRFFETQYF
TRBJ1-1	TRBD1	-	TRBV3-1	TGTGCCAGCAGCCTAGGACAGGGGGAGTTCAGTGAAGCTTTCTTT	CASSLGQGEFSEAFF
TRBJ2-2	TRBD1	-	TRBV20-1	TGCAGTGCTAAGGGACAGGGTTACACCGGGGAGCTGTTTTTT	CSAKGQGYTGELFF
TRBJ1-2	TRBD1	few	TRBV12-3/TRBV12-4	TGTGCCAGCAGTTGGGCAGGGGGATATGGCTACACCTTC	CASSWAGGYGYTF
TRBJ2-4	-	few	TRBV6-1	TGTGCCAGCAGTGAAGAGGCCGGAGCAGTCAACTTAGCCAAAAACATTCAGTACTTC	CASSEEAGAVNLAKNIQYF
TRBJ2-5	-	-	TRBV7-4	TGTGCCAGCATCGATCCAATGGTGCAGCGACCTTTTCTGACCCAGTACTTC	CASIDPMVQRPFLTQYF
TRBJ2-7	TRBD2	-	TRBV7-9	TGTGCCAGCAGCTTACTAGCGGGGGGCCAGTCCTACGAGCAGTACTTC	CASSLLAGGQSYEQYF
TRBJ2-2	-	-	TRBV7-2	TGTGCCAGCAGCAGGACCGGACTCCTTAACACCGGGGAGCTGTTTTTT	CASSRTGLLNTGELFF
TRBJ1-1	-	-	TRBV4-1	TGCGCCAGCAGCCAAGAAAACACCCTGAACACTGAAGCTTTCTTT	CASSQENTLNTEAFF
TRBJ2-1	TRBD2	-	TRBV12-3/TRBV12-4	TGTGCCAGCAGTTCGTATGGAGCGGGAACCCAAAACTACAATGAGCAGTTCTTC	CASSSYGAGTQNYNEQFF
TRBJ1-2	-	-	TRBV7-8	TGTGCCAGCAGCTTAGCGGCCGGGACACCTATCAGTGGCTACACCTTC	CASSLAAGTPISGYTF
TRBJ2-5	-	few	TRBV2	TGTGCCAGCTACAGGCCGGGATTCCAAGAGACCCAGTACTTC	CASYRPGFQETQYF
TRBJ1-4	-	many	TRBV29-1	TGCAGCGTGGCCGGGGGGGGATTTGAGGAAAAACTGTTTTTT	CSVAGGGFEEKLFF
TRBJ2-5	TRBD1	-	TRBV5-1	TGCGCCAGCAGCTTGGAAGGAATCGGCAGGGGGCTTCAAGAGACCCAGTACTTC	CASSLEGIGRGLQETQYF
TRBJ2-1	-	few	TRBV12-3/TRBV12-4	TGTGCCAGCAGTCAGCGGGTATGGAATGAGCAGTTCTTC	CASSQRVWNEQFF
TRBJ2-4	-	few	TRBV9	TGTGCCAGCAGCGAGACAGGGATGGGAGGATTCGTGGCCAAAAACATTCAGTACTTC	CASSETGMGGFVAKNIQYF